Sequencing of this TCR beta chain was carried out in a study of blood T cell repertoires in COVID-19. The overall study: Samples representing acute and convalescent COVID-19 were sourced from the United States, Italy and Spain. T cells, B-cell-depleted T cells, or PBMCs supplied cDNA or gDNA.

Original processing notes: Nucleated cell counts were estimated from reference gene primer amplification. Profiled with immunoSEQ multiplex PCR; TCRdb holds only in-frame clones, not every one. D and trimming were read from the DNA, whereas the V and J calls and clone size are those reported in that table. The table lists fewer than 250,000 clones, under 90% of them singletons, with around 6.9% in the top ten. This CDR3 has 16 residues. V lost 5 bases, J lost 5 bases, and 10 bases stayed unmatched. CDR1 SEHNR and CDR2 FQNEAQ come from the germline V gene (reference sequence). This sequence joins TRBV7-9 and TRBJ2-7; 12 nucleotides line up with TRBD2. The clonotype originates from a man aged 55-75 years who had recovered from COVID-19. The sample consisted of peripheral blood. The CDR3, as DNA: TGTGCCAGCAGCCCAACCCTAGCGGGAGGGGGCCACGAGCAGTACTTC. Protein product: CASSPTLAGGGHEQYF.